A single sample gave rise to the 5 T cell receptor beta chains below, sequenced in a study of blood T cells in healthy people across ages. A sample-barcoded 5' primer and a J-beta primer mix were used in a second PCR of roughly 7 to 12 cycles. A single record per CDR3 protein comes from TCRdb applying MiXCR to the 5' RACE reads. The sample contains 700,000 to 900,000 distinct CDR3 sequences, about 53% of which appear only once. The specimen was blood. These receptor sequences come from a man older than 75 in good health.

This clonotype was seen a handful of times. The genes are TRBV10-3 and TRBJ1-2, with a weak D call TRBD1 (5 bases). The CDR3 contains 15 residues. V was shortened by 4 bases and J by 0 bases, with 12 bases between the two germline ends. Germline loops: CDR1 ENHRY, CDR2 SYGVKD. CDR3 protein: CAISGDGSANYGYTF. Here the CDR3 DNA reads TGTGCCATCAGTGGGGACGGGTCAGCTAACTATGGCTACACCTTC.

The DNA of the CDR3 is TGCGCCTACAGGGTAGAGCGGGCATACAATGAGCAGTTCTTC. It specifies CAYRVERAYNEQFF. The genes are TRBV5-1 and TRBJ2-1; D may correspond to TRBD1 or TRBD2 (6 bases each). V was cut by 10 bases and J by 4 bases, with 18 bases left in between. Germline V lookup: CDR1 SGHRS, CDR2 YFSETQ. CDR3 length: 14 amino acids.

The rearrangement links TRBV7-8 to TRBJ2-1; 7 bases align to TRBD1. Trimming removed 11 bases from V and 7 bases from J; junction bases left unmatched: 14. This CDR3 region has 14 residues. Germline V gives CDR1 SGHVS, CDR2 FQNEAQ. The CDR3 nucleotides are TGTGCCTCAGCTTACTATGAGGGGGCAAATGAGCAGTTCTTC. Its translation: CASAYYEGANEQFF.

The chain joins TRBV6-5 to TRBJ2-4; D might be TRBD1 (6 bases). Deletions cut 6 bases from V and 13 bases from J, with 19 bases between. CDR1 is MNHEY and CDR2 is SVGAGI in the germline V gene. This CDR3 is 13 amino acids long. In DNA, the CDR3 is TGTGCCAGCAGGCCCTCCGACAGGATTGAGCAGTACTTC. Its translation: CASRPSDRIEQYF.

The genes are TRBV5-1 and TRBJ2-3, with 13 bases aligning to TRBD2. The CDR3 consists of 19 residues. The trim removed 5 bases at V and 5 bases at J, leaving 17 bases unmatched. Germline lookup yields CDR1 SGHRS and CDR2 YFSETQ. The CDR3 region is CASRSVWTSGRMRVDTQYF. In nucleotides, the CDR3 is TGCGCCAGCAGGTCCGTGTGGACTAGCGGGAGAATGCGAGTAGATACGCAGTATTTT.